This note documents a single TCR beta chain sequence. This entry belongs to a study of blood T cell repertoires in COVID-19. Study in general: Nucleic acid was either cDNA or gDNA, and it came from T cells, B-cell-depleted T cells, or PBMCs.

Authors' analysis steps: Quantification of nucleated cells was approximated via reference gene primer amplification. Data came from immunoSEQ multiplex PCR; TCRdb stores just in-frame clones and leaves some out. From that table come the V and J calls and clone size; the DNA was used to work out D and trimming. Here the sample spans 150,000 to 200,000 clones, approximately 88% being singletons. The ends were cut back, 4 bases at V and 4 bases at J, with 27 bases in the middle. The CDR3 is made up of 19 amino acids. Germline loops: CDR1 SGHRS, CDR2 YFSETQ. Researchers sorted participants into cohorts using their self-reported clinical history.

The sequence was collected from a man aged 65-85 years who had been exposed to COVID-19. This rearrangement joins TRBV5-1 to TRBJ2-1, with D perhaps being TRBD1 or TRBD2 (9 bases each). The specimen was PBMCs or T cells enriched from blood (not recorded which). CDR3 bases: TGCGCCAGCAGCGTAGGTACAGGGGGCCGGACTAGCGTATACAATGAGCAGTTCTTC. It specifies CASSVGTGGRTSVYNEQFF.